The 4 T cell receptor beta chains in this list originate from one sample, sequenced in a study of OX40 agonist ivuxolimab in advanced cancers. Repertoires were generated with immunoSEQ multiplex PCR, while TCRdb's copy carries only in-frame clones and drops some. The table lists tens of thousands of clones, less than 85% of them singletons, with approximately 10% in the top ten. This sample comprised CD4+ or CD8+ T cells sorted from blood, obtained in a trial of the OX40 agonist ivuxolimab. These receptors came from an adult with an advanced solid tumor such as melanoma, head and neck, liver or kidney cancer.

The chain is built from TRBV30 and TRBJ2-1; 13 bases match TRBD2. CDR1 and CDR2 from the germline V gene are GTSNPN and SVGIG (reference sequence). The J segment lost 8 bases and the V segment lost 3 bases, leaving 10 bases of the junction unmatched. The CDR3 runs to 16 residues. CDR3 nucleotide sequence: TGTGCCTGGAGGCTAGGTGGGACTAGCGGGATGGATGAGCAGTTCTTC. As protein: CAWRLGGTSGMDEQFF.

CDR3 sequence reads: CASLANTEAFF. The CDR3 nucleotides read TGTGCCAGCCTCGCCAACACTGAAGCTTTCTTT. The V and J genes are TRBV7-2 and TRBJ1-1, with D uncertain. This CDR3 region has 11 residues. V lost 8 bases and J 2 bases, leaving 6 bases between the germline ends. From germline, CDR1 is SGHTA and CDR2 FQGNSA.

The V and J genes are TRBV9 and TRBJ2-4, with 12 bases that match TRBD2. CDR3 length equals 18 residues. Germline lookup yields CDR1 SGDLS and CDR2 YYNGEE. Trimming at V came to 0 bases and at J to 1 base, leaving 5 bases not matched to a gene. The DNA of the CDR3 is TGTGCCAGCAGCGTAGGACTAGCGGGGGATGGGGCCAAAAACATTCAGTACTTC. It is translated as CASSVGLAGDGAKNIQYF.

V usage is TRBV28 and J usage is TRBJ2-1; 9 bases are shared with TRBD2. Per germline, CDR1 MDHEN and CDR2 SYDVKM. After removal of 6 bases from V and 2 bases from J, the junction contained 5 bases not matched to a gene. This CDR3 is built from 15 residues. CDR3 amino acids: CASRSGTSTYNEQFF. Written as DNA, the CDR3 is TGTGCCAGCAGATCCGGGACTAGCACCTACAATGAGCAGTTCTTC.